The subject of this entry is one T cell receptor beta chain. The data were obtained in a study of T cells in Graves' hyperthyroidism and ophthalmopathy. The V and J ends lost 0 bases and 5 bases respectively, with 10 bases between them. This CDR3 comprises 14 residues. CDR1 SGHRS and CDR2 YFSETQ come from the germline V gene. Newly diagnosed patients aged 18 to 65 had hyperthyroidism of under 2 months' duration. Researchers amplified the TCR beta CDR3 regions from RNA transcripts. Using the HTBI primer set, a first-round RT-PCR was run on the TCR CDR3. TCRdb passed the multiplex PCR reads through MiXCR, listing each CDR3 protein once. The sample records approximately 560,000 distinct CDR3 sequences, 15% to 17% being singletons.

The sequence was collected from a woman aged 25 to 39 with Graves' hyperthyroidism. Material: blood. This sequence joins TRBV5-1 and TRBJ2-3; perhaps TRBD1 as D (6 bases). CDR3 in amino acids: CASSLGQAGDTQYF. CDR3 coding DNA: TGCGCCAGCAGCTTGGGACAGGCTGGAGATACGCAGTATTTT. Filled out from reference TRBV5-1 and TRBJ2-3, the complete variable domain reads KAGVTQTPRYLIKTRGQQVTLSCSPISGHRSVSWYQQTPGQGLQFLFEYFSETQRNKGNFPGRFSGRQFSNSRSEMNVSTLELGDSALYLCASSLGQAGDTQYFGPGTRLTVL.